These 7 T cell receptor beta chains share one sample of origin, sequenced in a study of OX40 agonist ivuxolimab in advanced cancers. Repertoires were generated with immunoSEQ multiplex PCR, while TCRdb's copy carries only in-frame clones and drops some. The top ten clones hold approximately 6.5% of a sample with some 86,000 clones, roughly 84% of them seen once. The specimen was CD4+ or CD8+ T cells sorted from blood, collected in a trial of the OX40 agonist ivuxolimab. The receptors were gathered from an adult with an advanced solid tumor such as melanoma, head and neck, liver or kidney cancer.

The chain uses TRBV19 and TRBJ1-5; possible D gene TRBD1, 5 bases. From germline, CDR1 is LNHDA and CDR2 SQIVND (reference sequence). The CDR3 has 15 residues. V was shortened by 0 bases and J by 4 bases, with 10 bases between the two germline ends. DNA for the CDR3: TGTGCCAGTAGTATAGATCAGAGGGGTAATCAGCCCCAGCATTTT. This gives the protein CASSIDQRGNQPQHF.

This chain links TRBV27 with TRBJ1-5, with 7 bases aligning to TRBD1. In germline, CDR1 is MNHEY, CDR2 SMNVEV (reference sequence). The CDR3 consists of 16 residues. J was trimmed by 2 bases and V by 6 bases; bases with no gene match: 10. The DNA of the CDR3 is TGTGCCAGCAGCCGATGGACAGGAGACGGCAATCAGCCCCAGCATTTT. This gives the protein CASSRWTGDGNQPQHF.

The chain carries TRBV18 and TRBJ2-7, with TRBD2 matching over 9 bases. Trimming cost V 3 bases and J 3 bases; bases outside gene matches: 9. Germline V lookup: CDR1 KGHSH, CDR2 LQKENI. There are 16 residues in the CDR3. CDR3 sequence: CASSPRPLAGSYEQYF. The CDR3 DNA reads as TGTGCCAGCTCACCTCGGCCCCTAGCGGGGAGCTACGAGCAGTACTTC.

The rearrangement links TRBV19 to TRBJ1-4; D not certain. The CDR3 covers 12 residues. In germline, CDR1 is LNHDA, CDR2 SQIVND (reference sequence). The V gene lost 1 base and the J gene lost 8 bases, with 5 bases spanning the gap. CDR3 DNA: TGTGCCAGTAGTATAGTGGGGGAAAAACTGTTTTTT. This codes for CASSIVGEKLFF.

The chain couples TRBV20-1 to TRBJ2-5; the D is unclear. The CDR3 is 10 residues long. CDR1 is DFQATT and CDR2 is SNEGSKA in the germline V gene (reference sequence). Trimming shortened V by 5 bases and J by 4 bases, and 5 bases separated the two germline ends. The CDR3 DNA sequence: TGCAGTGCTGGATCAGAGACCCAGTACTTC. Translation gives CSAGSETQYF.

The V call is TRBV5-1, the J call TRBJ1-2, with no clear D. From germline, CDR1 is SGHRS and CDR2 YFSETQ. Trimming cost V 2 bases and J 1 base, with 9 bases left between them. This CDR3 has 14 amino acids. The CDR3 DNA reads TGCGCCAGCAGCTTAGACGGGAATAACTATGGCTACACCTTC. Translation: CASSLDGNNYGYTF.

The genes are TRBV6-5 and TRBJ2-5; 10 nucleotides match TRBD1. Germline lookup yields CDR1 MNHEY and CDR2 SVGAGI. The CDR3 totals 15 residues. J gave up 0 bases and V 6 bases, and 4 bases lay outside the gene matches. The CDR3 sequence is CASRRGQGYQETQYF. The CDR3 DNA reads as TGTGCCAGCAGACGGGGACAGGGGTACCAAGAGACCCAGTACTTC.